This T cell receptor beta chain comes out of a study of graft-versus-host responses after intestinal transplantation (dated by TCRdb to about 2021). Regarding the research as a whole: The transplants that recipients got were multivisceral, liver-intestinal, or isolated intestinal. All recipients received anti-thymocyte globulin induction followed by maintenance tacrolimus and steroids for around three years. Bulk TCR-beta CDR3 sequencing was used to track graft-versus-host and host-versus-graft alloreactive T cell clones in the graft, circulation and bone marrow after intestinal transplantation. Alloreactive clones were identified by sequencing pre-transplant mixed lymphocyte reaction products and comparing them with unstimulated pre-transplant donor and recipient T cells. Of the 20 to 25 intestinal transplant recipients enrolled in the cohort, one of whom was a retransplant, 3 patients without pretransplant specimens were excluded. Donor T cell macrochimerism was defined as a peak of at least 4% donor T cells among recipient peripheral blood mononuclear cells. Rather than going through the commercial service, samples from three later patients were sequenced in-house on an Illumina MiSeq and processed with MiXCR. The paper's findings and limits, for the study overall: In patients with donor T cell macrochimerism, the allografts had high GvH to HvG T cell clonal ratios. The conclusions were limited by the relatively low number and heterogeneity of the intestinal transplant patients. GvH clones were detected in recipient bone marrow, and some appeared earlier in ileal mucosa or blood, consistent with an intestinal mucosal origin. Peak levels of circulating GvH clones were associated with declines in HvG clones early after transplant.

In the first month after transplant, blood samples were collected up to 4 times, and after that at least monthly when available. Library creation used the immunoSEQ multiplex PCR assay. For most patients, genomic DNA was subjected to high-throughput TCR-beta CDR3 sequencing by Adaptive Biotechnologies. From the authors' description of their analysis: TCR sequencing data were retrieved from Adaptive's ImmunoSEQ software for some 19 patients, whereas a few other patients were processed with MiXCR and VDJtools. CDR3 nucleotide sequences shared by donor and recipient were removed because the origin of these sequences could not be assigned. To be classed as alloreactive, a clone needed at least 2-fold expansion over unstimulated cells and a minimum CFSE-low frequency of 0.002% (template counts) or 0.001% (read counts). Clones were considered mappable if detected in sequenced pre-transplant spleen, lymph node, or MLR CFSE-low populations of the donor or recipient. The cumulative frequency of alloreactive clones was calculated as a percentage of all sequences, weighted by copy number. TCRdb provides this immuneACCESS table in a form limited to in-frame rearrangements. Some clones are lacking; in checked studies, under half of them reflect an unresolved V gene, and why the rest are absent is not known. That table is the source of V, J and clone size, and D and trimming were worked out from the DNA. The sample yields about 97,000 clones; 80% to 95% were counted once. The ten largest make up 16% of the sample.

The CDR3, from cysteine to phenylalanine, totals 17 residues. The CDR3 DNA has 51 bases and is translated from base 1. According to the germline V gene, CDR1 reads SGHRS and CDR2 reads YFSETQ. Relative to germline, V is 4 bases shorter and J is 4 bases shorter, with 23 bases between their ends. For this clone: The clone's antigen remains unknown. No qualities accompany the bases; no much larger clone lies one base away.

The source of this sequence is a human patient who received an intestinal transplant, so some T cells may come from the graft donor. The material sequenced was PBMCs, taken approximately 420 days after intestinal transplant. The rearrangement joined TRBV5-1 to TRBJ1-2; no D gene call is confident. The CDR3 corresponds to CASSGNPRTVAIYGYTF. DNA sequence: TGCGCCAGCAGCGGAAACCCAAGGACGGTGGCGATCTATGGCTACACCTTC.